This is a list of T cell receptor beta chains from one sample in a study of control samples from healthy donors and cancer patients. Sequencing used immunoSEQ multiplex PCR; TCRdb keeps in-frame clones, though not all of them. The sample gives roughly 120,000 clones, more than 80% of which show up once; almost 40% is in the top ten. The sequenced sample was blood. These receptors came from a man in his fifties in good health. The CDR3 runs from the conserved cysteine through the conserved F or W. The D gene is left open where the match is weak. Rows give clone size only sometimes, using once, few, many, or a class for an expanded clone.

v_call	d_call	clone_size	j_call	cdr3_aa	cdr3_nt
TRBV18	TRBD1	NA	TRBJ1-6	CASSPSDRESPLHF	TGTGCCAGCTCACCGTCGGACAGGGAATCACCCCTCCACTTT
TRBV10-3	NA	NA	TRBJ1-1	CAISESMGRPNTEAFF	TGTGCCATCAGTGAGTCGATGGGACGGCCGAACACTGAAGCTTTCTTT
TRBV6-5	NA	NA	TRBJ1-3	CASSTLGTTATIYF	TGTGCCAGCAGTACCCTCGGGACGACGGCCACCATATATTTT
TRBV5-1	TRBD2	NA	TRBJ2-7	CASSLAGLATLEQYF	TGCGCCAGCAGCTTGGCGGGACTAGCCACCCTGGAGCAGTACTTC
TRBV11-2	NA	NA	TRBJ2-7	CASTPGGSNEQYF	TGTGCCAGCACCCCCGGGGGTTCCAACGAGCAGTACTTC
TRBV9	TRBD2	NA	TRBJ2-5	CASSIGTSGGAETQYF	TGTGCCAGCAGCATCGGGACTAGCGGGGGTGCAGAGACCCAGTACTTC
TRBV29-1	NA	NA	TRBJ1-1	CSVEWGTNTEAFF	TGCAGCGTTGAATGGGGGACGAACACTGAAGCTTTCTTT
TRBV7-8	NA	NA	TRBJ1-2	CASSLAGTNYGYTF	TGTGCCAGCAGCTTAGCCGGGACTAACTATGGCTACACCTTC
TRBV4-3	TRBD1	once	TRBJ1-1	CASSLNRDRDIEAFF	TGCGCCAGCAGCCTGAACCGGGACAGGGATATTGAAGCTTTCTTT
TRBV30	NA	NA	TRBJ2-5	CAWSVGWVQETQYF	TGTGCCTGGAGTGTGGGGTGGGTTCAAGAGACCCAGTACTTC